These T cell receptor beta chains were read from a single sample in a study of T cell responses to AZD1222 COVID-19 vaccine. Repertoires were generated with immunoSEQ multiplex PCR, while TCRdb's copy carries only in-frame clones and drops some. The sample records over 60,000 clones, 75% to 85% being singletons. The sequencing here drew on peripheral blood, taken 28 days after the second AZD1222 dose. Receptors originate from an adult who received the AZD1222 COVID-19 vaccine. Each CDR3 is given with its conserved first and last residue. The order of the fields is J gene, D gene, clone size, V gene, CDR3 DNA, CDR3 protein. D genes are given only for firm matches. Clone size is given for some rows only: seen once, a few or many times, or a class if the clone is expanded.

TRBJ1-5 - - TRBV5-1 TGCGCCAGCAGCTTGTGGGGGGAGACCCATCAGCCCCAGCATTTT CASSLWGETHQPQHF
TRBJ2-7 - - TRBV2 TGTGCCAGCAGTGGTTCGTGGGCCACCTACGAGCAGTACTTC CASSGSWATYEQYF
TRBJ2-5 TRBD2 - TRBV19 TGTGCCAGCACTCCTGTCGGGAGGGACCCTTGGGAGACCCAGTACTTC CASTPVGRDPWETQYF
TRBJ2-7 TRBD1 - TRBV6-5 TGTGCCAGCAGTTACTCCTACAGGGGAAGCTCCTACGAGCAGTACTTC CASSYSYRGSSYEQYF
TRBJ1-1 - - TRBV14 TGTGCCAGCAGCCAAGGGGGATACACTGAAGCTTTCTTT CASSQGGYTEAFF
TRBJ2-7 TRBD1 - TRBV2 TGTGCCAGCACCAAGGACAGGGTCTCCTACGAGCAGTACTTC CASTKDRVSYEQYF
TRBJ1-5 - - TRBV5-8 TGTGCCAGCAGCTTGTCCCCGGGCAATCAGCCCCAGCATTTT CASSLSPGNQPQHF
TRBJ2-3 - - TRBV6-5 TGTGCCACCTCGGGTCGAACAGATACGCAGTATTTT CATSGRTDTQYF
TRBJ2-1 TRBD1 once TRBV10-3 TGTGCCATCGGAAAGACAGGGGGCAATGAGCAGTTCTTC CAIGKTGGNEQFF
TRBJ2-3 TRBD1 - TRBV6-6 TGTGCCAGCAGTCAAAAGCCTTCCGGGACAGGCACAGATACGCAGTATTTT CASSQKPSGTGTDTQYF
TRBJ1-2 - - TRBV3-1/TRBV3-2 TGTGCCAGCAGCCCCCGGAGAGTCAGGCCCTATGGCTACACCTTC CASSPRRVRPYGYTF
TRBJ2-2 - - TRBV28 TGTGCCAGCAGTACCCCGACAGGTTTGCTGTTTTTT CASSTPTGLLFF
TRBJ1-1 - - TRBV28 TGTGCCAGCAGTCCCACCGGGGGCCGTATAGGAGCTTTCTTT CASSPTGGRIGAFF